Below, 31 T cell receptor beta chains from the same sample are listed, as sequenced in a study of cytomegalovirus exposure and HLA in healthy donors. The PCR had 60 Vbeta and 13 Jbeta primers. Clones were read by immunoSEQ multiplex PCR, and TCRdb kept only the in-frame ones, dropping some. The sample has roughly 130,000 clones, roughly four fifths seen once. The specimen sequenced was PBMCs. Receptors originate from a woman between 45 and 65 years old in good health and CMV-seropositive.

The rearrangement joins TRBV2 to TRBJ2-7, with a weak D call TRBD1 (5 bases). Trimming shortened V by 4 bases and J by 0 bases, and 10 bases separated the two germline ends. This CDR3 is built from 14 residues. Per the germline V gene, CDR1 is SNHLY and CDR2 is FYNNEI. CDR3 sequence (DNA): TGTGCCAGCAGTGCTCAGGGCCCCTCCTACGAGCAGTACTTC. Protein: CASSAQGPSYEQYF.

The chain joins TRBV6-4 to TRBJ1-1; weak D call: TRBD1 (5 bases). From germline, CDR1 is MRHNA and CDR2 SNTAGT. Trimming removed 1 base from V and 6 bases from J, with 6 bases in between. CDR3 length: 12 residues. In nucleotides, the CDR3 is TGTGCCAGCAGTGACTGGGGCGCTGAAGCTTTCTTT. This sequence encodes CASSDWGAEAFF.

As concerns this clone: The sample has other DNA sequences that encode this CDR3 too. This rearrangement joins TRBV6-5 to TRBJ1-5, with unresolved D. From germline, CDR1 is MNHEY and CDR2 SVGAGI. The CDR3 totals 13 residues. V was cut by 0 bases and J by 7 bases, with 7 bases left in between. The CDR3 protein is CASSYSTGQPQHF. The DNA of the CDR3 is TGTGCCAGCAGTTACTCGACGGGGCAGCCCCAGCATTTT.

The rearrangement uses TRBV5-1 and TRBJ1-1, with D perhaps TRBD1 (6 bases). The CDR3 length is 15 residues. The germline CDR1 and CDR2 sequences are SGHRS and YFSETQ. V lost 1 base, J lost 11 bases, and 21 bases lay in between. Here the CDR3 DNA reads TGCGCCAGCAGCTTGCTCGGTGTGGCAGGGGAGCTGGCTTTCTTT. Protein sequence: CASSLLGVAGELAFF.

This rearrangement joins TRBV7-2 to TRBJ2-5, with TRBD1 matching 7 bases. The V gene end was trimmed by 4 bases and the J gene end by 7 bases; junction bases not matched to a gene: 9. Germline V gives CDR1 SGHTA, CDR2 FQGNSA. The length of the CDR3 is 14 residues. The CDR3 loop is CASSSGTDKVTQYF. In nucleotides, the CDR3 is TGTGCCAGCAGCTCCGGGACAGACAAAGTGACCCAGTACTTC.

This clone was seen a few times. The V gene is TRBV27, the J gene TRBJ1-1; D is unresolved. The length of the CDR3 is 13 residues. The V and J ends lost 5 bases and 2 bases respectively, with 9 bases between them. Germline CDR1 reads MNHEY; CDR2 reads SMNVEV (reference sequence). The CDR3 sequence: CASSPATNTEAFF. CDR3 bases: TGTGCCAGCAGTCCGGCGACTAACACTGAAGCTTTCTTT.

This chain joins TRBV30 and TRBJ1-2; TRBD1 is a possible D gene (6 bases). The CDR3 totals 12 residues. The germline gives CDR1 GTSNPN, CDR2 SVGIG (reference sequence). V was cut by 3 bases and J by 8 bases, with 13 bases left in between. The CDR3 coding sequence is TGTGCCTGGAGGCGGGGGGCGCTCGGCTACACCTTC. Amino acid sequence: CAWRRGALGYTF. The whole variable domain, remainder taken from reference TRBV30 and TRBJ1-2, is SQTIHQWPATLVQPVGSPLSLECTVEGTSNPNLYWYRQAAGRGLQLLFYSVGIGQISSEVPQNLSASRPQDRQFILSSKKLLLSDSGFYLCAWRRGALGYTFGSGTRLTVV.

This clone was seen a few times. The chain combines TRBV30 with TRBJ2-7, with TRBD2 as a possible D gene (6 bases). V lost 0 bases, J lost 5 bases, and 14 bases lay in between. CDR3 length: 14 residues. Germline V lookup: CDR1 GTSNPN, CDR2 SVGIG (reference sequence). The CDR3 coding sequence is TGTGCCTGGAGTGTGGGGCAGGGAGGTAACGAGCAGTACTTC. It is translated as CAWSVGQGGNEQYF.

The rearrangement links TRBV11-2 to TRBJ2-5, with D possibly TRBD2 on 6 matching bases. Gene TRBJ2-7 matches the end of the DNA better, so the J call may be wrong. Germline CDR1 and CDR2: SGHAT and FQNNGV. The CDR3 extends over 13 amino acids. CDR3 in amino acids: CASSLRGFYEQYF. In nucleotides, the CDR3 is TGTGCCAGCAGCTTACGGGGGTTTTACGAGCAGTACTTC.

The V and J genes are TRBV2 and TRBJ2-1; 8 nucleotides line up with TRBD2. This CDR3 has 16 amino acids. The V segment lost 4 bases and the J segment 7 bases; nucleotides outside the gene matches: 12. Germline V gene lookup returns CDR1 SNHLY and CDR2 FYNNEI. The CDR3 DNA reads as TGTGCCAGCAGTGGCCATGGAGCGGGGGTTTCTAATGAGCAGTTCTTC. Translating it yields CASSGHGAGVSNEQFF.

This clone showed up just a few times. The V gene is TRBV7-2, the J gene TRBJ2-3; TRBD2 matches at 7 bases. Germline CDR1 SGHTA, CDR2 FQGNSA. The CDR3 runs to 15 residues. With 5 bases clipped from V and 6 bases from J, the junction kept 11 bases outside the gene matches. The CDR3: CASSPLSGAGDTQYF. The CDR3 DNA sequence: TGTGCCAGCAGCCCACTAAGCGGGGCGGGGGATACGCAGTATTTT.

This chain uses TRBV6-5 with TRBJ2-1; a possible D gene is TRBD2 (7 bases). The CDR3 totals 15 residues. Between the trimmed V and J ends, which lost 7 bases and 7 bases, there was a span of 20 bases. CDR1 is MNHEY and CDR2 is SVGAGI in the germline V gene. This chain's CDR3 is CASTAPLGGRNEQFF. The CDR3 DNA sequence: TGTGCCAGCACCGCACCCCTCGGGGGGCGGAATGAGCAGTTCTTC.

This clone was seen only a few times. Other DNA sequences of this sample code for an identical CDR3. This CDR3 reads CASSSSGSGNTIYF. The CDR3 DNA follows: TGTGCCAGCAGCTCCTCGGGGAGCGGAAACACCATATATTTT. The chain carries TRBV7-2 and TRBJ1-3; D remains ambiguous. The ends were cut back, 4 bases at V and 4 bases at J, with 11 bases in the middle. Germline values: CDR1 SGHTA, CDR2 FQGNSA. This CDR3 comprises 14 residues.

The DNA of the CDR3 is TGTGCCACCAGCACTAGACCCGGACGCGGGAATCAGCCCCAGCATTTT. Protein sequence: CATSTRPGRGNQPQHF. The rearrangement links TRBV15 to TRBJ1-5; no firm D call. The CDR3 loop spans 16 amino acids. The V end lost 4 bases, the J end lost 4 bases, and 17 bases lay between the germline ends. Germline CDR1 is LNHNV and CDR2 is YYDKDF (reference sequence).

The chain carries TRBV5-4 and TRBJ1-2; D perhaps matches TRBD1 (5 bases). CDR1 and CDR2 from the germline V gene are SGHNT and YYREEE (reference sequence). The CDR3 spans 13 residues. The ends were cut back, 0 bases at V and 8 bases at J, with 11 bases in the middle. The CDR3 region is CASSLEAGRGYTF. CDR3 DNA: TGTGCCAGCAGCTTGGAGGCAGGGCGGGGCTACACCTTC.

The rearrangement links TRBV6-5 to TRBJ2-1; maybe TRBD2 (6 bases). The CDR3 has 12 residues. Trimming stripped 5 bases from V and 8 bases from J, with 10 bases between. Germline V gene lookup returns CDR1 MNHEY and CDR2 SVGAGI. The chain's CDR3 is CASSRTKHEQFF. The DNA of the CDR3 is TGTGCCAGCAGTCGGACTAAACATGAGCAGTTCTTC.

This chain joins TRBV25-1 and TRBJ2-7, with D maybe TRBD1 (6 bases). V was clipped by 1 base and J by 2 bases, with 9 bases between them. Germline V CDR1 and CDR2: MGHDK, SYGVNS. The CDR3 extends over 14 amino acids. The CDR3 loop reads CASSESGDPYEQYF. CDR3 coding DNA: TGTGCCAGCAGTGAATCAGGGGACCCCTACGAGCAGTACTTC.

The chain links TRBV27 to TRBJ1-6, with D perhaps matching TRBD1 (6 bases). The germline V and J ends were trimmed by 7 bases and 8 bases, with 15 bases remaining between them. The length of the CDR3 is 14 residues. Germline V gives CDR1 MNHEY, CDR2 SMNVEV (reference sequence). CDR3 region: CASKNRQADSPLHF. For the CDR3, the DNA is TGTGCCAGCAAAAACCGACAGGCGGATTCACCCCTCCACTTT.

The chain has TRBV20-1 and TRBJ2-1; 8 bases align to TRBD1. Germline V CDR1 and CDR2: DFQATT, SNEGSKA (reference sequence). V lost 6 bases to trimming and J lost 13 bases; unmatched junction nucleotides: 8. There are 11 residues in the CDR3. CDR3 coding DNA: TGCAGTGCCCCAGGGGGCGTCGGTCAGTTCTTC. The encoded protein is CSAPGGVGQFF.

The rearrangement uses TRBV5-1 and TRBJ2-5, with D tentatively TRBD2 (6 bases). The CDR3 has 14 amino acids. Trimming left V 4 bases short and J 2 bases short, with 12 bases between. Germline CDR1 and CDR2: SGHRS and YFSETQ. CDR3 nucleotide sequence: TGCGCCAGCAGCATGGAGGGGTTTCAAGAGACCCAGTACTTC. Translated, it gives CASSMEGFQETQYF.

This sequence joins TRBV5-1 and TRBJ1-2; 10 bases line up with TRBD1. This CDR3 is built from 14 residues. After removal of 4 bases from V and 4 bases from J, the junction contained 4 bases not matched to a gene. Germline V lookup: CDR1 SGHRS, CDR2 YFSETQ. The CDR3 spells CASSLGQGGYGYTF. The DNA for the CDR3 is TGCGCCAGCAGCCTAGGACAGGGGGGCTATGGCTACACCTTC.

Worth noting for this clone: Mismatch with germline at one junction end may stem from a read error. This chain links TRBV30 with TRBJ1-2, with TRBD1 identical over 7 bases. Per the germline V gene, CDR1 is GTSNPN and CDR2 is SVGIG (reference sequence). CDR3 size: 14 residues. The CDR3 DNA sequence: TGTGCCTGGAGATCACAGGGGTATCACTATGGCTACCCCTTC. Protein product: CAWRSQGYHYGYPF.

The V gene is TRBV5-8, the J gene TRBJ2-3; D may be TRBD1 (5 bases). CDR1 is SGHTS and CDR2 is YDEGEE in the germline V gene. V was pared by 8 bases and J by 0 bases, with 13 bases between. The CDR3 runs to 14 residues. CDR3 in DNA: TGTGCCAGAAGGACATCTCTTAGCACAGATACGCAGTATTTT. Encoded protein: CARRTSLSTDTQYF.

The rearrangement links TRBV7-7 to TRBJ2-2, with TRBD2 matching over 11 bases. The CDR3 has 16 residues. The germline V gene has CDR1 SSHAT and CDR2 FNYEAQ (reference sequence). Trimming took 4 bases from V and 4 from J; bases not matched to a gene: 5. CDR3 sequence: CASSSGTSGLTGELFF. CDR3 nucleotides: TGTGCCAGCAGCTCAGGGACTAGCGGCCTCACCGGGGAGCTGTTTTTT.

The chain joins TRBV5-4 to TRBJ1-2; tentative D call: TRBD1 (5 bases). Trimming removed 0 bases at V and 5 bases at J, with 11 bases between. The CDR3 is 14 residues long. From germline, CDR1 is SGHNT and CDR2 YYREEE (reference sequence). The CDR3 sequence: CASSLEQAIYGYTF. In nucleotides, the CDR3 is TGTGCCAGCAGCTTGGAACAGGCTATTTATGGCTACACCTTC.

The chain recombines TRBV4-3 with TRBJ2-2; weak D call: TRBD1 (6 bases). The V gene's germline CDR1 is LGHNA and CDR2 YSLEER. This CDR3 region has 16 residues. The ends were cut back, 1 base at V and 0 bases at J, with 9 bases in the middle. CDR3 nucleotides: TGCGCCAGCAGCCAAGGAGACAGGCCGAACACCGGGGAGCTGTTTTTT. Amino acid sequence: CASSQGDRPNTGELFF.

The chain recombines TRBV20-1 with TRBJ1-1; perhaps TRBD1 as D (6 bases). The CDR3 is made up of 11 amino acids. The V gene lost 6 bases and the J gene lost 11 bases, with 16 bases spanning the gap. CDR1 DFQATT and CDR2 SNEGSKA come from the germline V gene (reference sequence). The CDR3 here is CSAPRGKGAFF. For the CDR3, the DNA is TGCAGTGCCCCCAGGGGAAAGGGGGCTTTCTTT.

The gene calls are TRBV6-1 and TRBJ1-4; the match to TRBD1 covers 7 bases. V shed 4 bases and J 8 bases; nucleotides not matched to a gene: 10. This CDR3 has 15 amino acids. CDR1 is MNHNS and CDR2 is SASEGT in the germline V gene. CDR3 residues: CASSGGGPAREKLFF. The CDR3 nucleotides are TGTGCCAGCAGTGGAGGGGGCCCAGCGAGGGAAAAACTGTTTTTT.

This chain connects TRBV19 to TRBJ1-2; TRBD1 might be the D (6 bases). V was pared by 6 bases and J by 3 bases, with 20 bases between. The CDR3 runs to 16 residues. Per the germline V gene, CDR1 is LNHDA and CDR2 is SQIVND (reference sequence). The CDR3 DNA sequence: TGTGCCAGTAGCCATCTAACAGGGAAGGGAGACTATGGCTACACCTTC. Protein product: CASSHLTGKGDYGYTF.

The chain recombines TRBV7-6 with TRBJ1-4, with D hard to call. CDR3 size: 17 residues. V lost 1 base, J lost 4 bases, and 16 bases lay in between. The germline V gene encodes CDR1 SGHVS and CDR2 FNYEAQ. CDR3 in amino acids: CASSLDPPTFGNEKLFF. The CDR3 DNA sequence: TGTGCCAGCAGCTTAGACCCCCCGACATTCGGTAATGAAAAACTGTTTTTT. The whole variable domain, remainder taken from reference TRBV7-6 and TRBJ1-4, is GAGVSQSPRYKVTKRGQDVALRCDPISGHVSLYWYRQALGQGPEFLTYFNYEAQQDKSGLPNDRFSAERPEGSISTLTIQRTEQRDSAMYRCASSLDPPTFGNEKLFFGSGTQLSVL.

The gene calls are TRBV5-6 and TRBJ1-1; D perhaps matches TRBD1 (6 bases). Trimming pared 0 bases from V and 7 bases from J, leaving 7 bases between. The V gene's germline CDR1 is SGHDT and CDR2 YYEEEE. The CDR3 contains 12 residues. CDR3 protein: CASSLDRDEAFF. The DNA of the CDR3 is TGTGCCAGCAGCTTGGACAGGGATGAAGCTTTCTTT.